This is a list of T cell receptor beta chains from one sample in a study of quantifying T cell responses using KT2 cells. TCRdb fed the UMI-ligation and nested PCR reads into MiXCR, producing one record per CDR3 protein. This table has about 33,000 distinct CDR3 sequences, over 9% appearing once. The sequencing sample was made of PBMCs spiked with cells of the T cell clone KT2. These receptors were collected from a human donor. The CDR3 runs from the conserved cysteine through the conserved F or W. D genes are given only for firm matches. Where a row states a size, it is once, few, many or the class of an expanded clone; other rows omit it.

.,many,TRBJ1-1,TRBV29-1,CSVGDRTNTEAFF,TGCAGCGTTGGCGACAGAACGAACACTGAAGCTTTCTTT
TRBD2,.,TRBJ2-3,TRBV7-6,CASSFSGSPDTQYF,TGTGCCAGCAGCTTTAGCGGGAGTCCAGATACGCAGTATTTT
.,.,TRBJ1-1,TRBV29-1,CSVRTEAFF,TGCAGCGTTCGCACTGAAGCTTTCTTT
.,.,TRBJ1-3,TRBV2,CASSEGSLLGNTIYF,TGTGCCAGCAGTGAAGGGAGTCTTCTAGGAAACACCATATATTTT
.,few,TRBJ2-7,TRBV15,CATSRQYSSERYEQYF,TGTGCCACCAGCAGACAATACTCTAGCGAACGCTACGAGCAGTACTTC
.,.,TRBJ2-7,TRBV25-1,CASSEYLDYEQYF,TGTGCCAGCAGTGAATATTTAGACTACGAGCAGTACTTC
.,many,TRBJ1-1,TRBV20-1,CSAISGVGTEAFF,TGCAGTGCTATATCCGGGGTAGGGACTGAAGCTTTCTTT
TRBD2,.,TRBJ2-3,TRBV5-1,CATQRGSINTDTQYF,TGCGCCACCCAGCGGGGGAGCATTAACACAGATACGCAGTATTTT
.,few,TRBJ1-3,TRBV13,CASSPTAAGNTIYF,TGTGCCAGCAGTCCGACAGCAGCCGGAAACACCATATATTTT
TRBD2,few,TRBJ2-1,TRBV9,CASSPSGLAGSSYNEQFF,TGTGCCAGCAGCCCCTCCGGACTAGCGGGAAGTTCCTACAATGAGCAGTTCTTC
TRBD1,many,TRBJ2-7,TRBV5-1,CASSLETTGGREQYF,TGCGCCAGCAGCTTAGAGACGACAGGGGGCCGCGAGCAGTACTTC
TRBD1,few,TRBJ1-6,TRBV3-1,CASSQGQGGSPLHF,TGTGCCAGCAGCCAAGGACAGGGCGGCTCACCCCTCCACTTT
.,few,TRBJ2-7,TRBV5-1,CASSLTAWDYEQYF,TGCGCCAGCAGCTTGACCGCATGGGACTACGAGCAGTACTTC
.,.,TRBJ2-1,TRBV3-1,CASSQDTGRNEQFF,TGTGCCAGCAGCCAAGACACGGGGCGGAATGAGCAGTTCTTC
.,few,TRBJ1-4,TRBV7-9,CASSSDSAVNEKLFF,TGTGCCAGCAGCTCCGACAGTGCCGTTAATGAAAAACTGTTTTTT
TRBD2,many,TRBJ2-7,TRBV12-3/TRBV12-4,CASSLRIAGSYEQYF,TGTGCCAGCAGTTTGAGGATAGCGGGGAGCTACGAGCAGTACTTC
TRBD2,many,TRBJ2-1,TRBV4-2,CASSQEPGLLQFF,TGTGCCAGCAGCCAAGAGCCGGGACTACTGCAGTTCTTC
TRBD1,few,TRBJ1-1,TRBV27,CASSFSAGGTEAFF,TGTGCCAGCAGTTTCTCCGCAGGGGGAACTGAAGCTTTCTTT
.,many,TRBJ1-2,TRBV29-1,CSVEEGLSGYTF,TGCAGCGTTGAAGAGGGGCTAAGTGGCTACACCTTC
TRBD2,.,TRBJ2-1,TRBV2,CASSPGTSGGNEQFF,TGTGCCAGCAGCCCCGGGACTAGCGGGGGTAATGAGCAGTTCTTC
TRBD1,.,TRBJ1-5,TRBV27,CASSPQGQSNQPQHF,TGTGCCAGCAGTCCCCAGGGACAGAGCAATCAGCCCCAGCATTTT
.,many,TRBJ1-3,TRBV7-2,CASSSYWGSGNTIYF,TGTGCCAGCAGCTCCTACTGGGGCTCTGGAAACACCATATATTTT
TRBD2,few,TRBJ2-3,TRBV6-1,CASNNGGASDTQYF,TGTGCCAGCAATAACGGGGGGGCCTCAGATACGCAGTATTTT
.,few,TRBJ2-1,TRBV28,CASSLSRGLNNEQFF,TGTGCCAGCAGTTTAAGCAGGGGCCTAAACAATGAGCAGTTCTTC
.,few,TRBJ2-3,TRBV7-6,CASSLVGATDTQYF,TGTGCCAGCAGCTTGGTGGGGGCCACAGATACGCAGTATTTT
TRBD1,many,TRBJ1-2,TRBV20-1,CSARAGDRVSYGYTF,TGCAGTGCTAGAGCTGGGGACAGGGTGTCCTATGGCTACACCTTC
.,few,TRBJ2-3,TRBV15,CATSREGREWDTQYF,TGTGCCACCAGCAGGGAGGGACGGGAATGGGATACGCAGTATTTT
TRBD1,many,TRBJ1-1,TRBV5-1,CASRGTGNTEAFF,TGCGCCAGCAGAGGGACAGGCAACACTGAAGCTTTCTTT
.,many,TRBJ1-2,TRBV7-2,CASSLDSGSGDGYTF,TGTGCCAGCAGCTTAGATAGCGGGTCAGGTGATGGCTACACCTTC
.,.,TRBJ2-3,TRBV7-3,CASSLTYTPGTTDTQYF,TGTGCCAGCAGCTTAACCTATACTCCGGGGACAACAGATACGCAGTATTTT
.,many,TRBJ2-4,TRBV7-4,CASSLGLLGPKNIQYF,TGTGCCAGCAGCTTAGGTCTGCTAGGTCCCAAAAACATTCAGTACTTC
.,many,TRBJ1-6,TRBV20-1,CSAAAGTANSPLHF,TGCAGTGCAGCCGCCGGGACGGCTAATTCACCCCTCCACTTT
TRBD2,.,TRBJ2-1,TRBV11-3,CASSLGSGTSGGAYSYNEQFF,TGTGCCAGCAGCCTTGGGAGTGGGACTAGCGGGGGGGCGTACTCCTACAATGAGCAGTTCTTC
TRBD1,many,TRBJ2-5,TRBV4-1,CASSHLTGGISKETQYF,TGCGCCAGCAGCCACTTGACAGGGGGCATATCCAAAGAGACCCAGTACTTC
TRBD1,many,TRBJ1-6,TRBV12-3/TRBV12-4,CASSLDRRSPLHF,TGTGCCAGCAGTTTGGACAGGCGGTCACCCCTCCACTTT
TRBD2,few,TRBJ2-2,TRBV6-6,CASSLGLAGTGTGELFF,TGTGCCAGCAGTCTTGGACTAGCGGGGACGGGGACCGGGGAGCTGTTTTTT
TRBD1,.,TRBJ1-1,TRBV6-2/TRBV6-3,CASSHRGRGRSEAFF,TGTGCCAGCAGCCACAGGGGGCGCGGGAGATCTGAAGCTTTCTTT
.,.,TRBJ2-1,TRBV5-1,CASSLAGPSSYNEQFF,TGCGCCAGCAGCTTGGCTGGCCCGAGCTCCTACAATGAGCAGTTCTTC
TRBD1,few,TRBJ1-3,TRBV5-4,CASSGGQRSGNTIYF,TGTGCCAGCAGCGGGGGACAGAGATCTGGAAACACCATATATTTT
TRBD1,many,TRBJ2-1,TRBV4-3,CASSQGQGKYEQFF,TGCGCCAGCAGCCAGGGACAGGGGAAGTATGAGCAGTTCTTC
.,.,TRBJ2-6,TRBV12-3/TRBV12-4,CASTGQWSGANVLTF,TGTGCCAGCACAGGACAGTGGTCTGGGGCCAACGTCCTGACTTTC
.,.,TRBJ1-2,TRBV7-9,CASSLDSYGYTF,TGTGCCAGCAGCTTAGATTCCTATGGCTACACCTTC